What follows are 10 T cell receptor beta chains derived from one specimen sequenced in a study of beta chain features in type 1 diabetes. Expressed TCRB transcripts got sequenced, as all isolated RNA was reverse transcribed. Produced via immunoSEQ multiplex PCR; TCRdb's table is partial and in-frame only. The table has 200,000 to 250,000 clones, over 12% seen once. The sample taken for sequencing was naive CD4+ T cells from blood. The source of these receptors is a middle-aged woman in good health.

The chain links TRBV7-9 to TRBJ2-6, with a possible D match to TRBD1 (5 bases). This CDR3 spans 16 amino acids. Germline V gene sequence: CDR1 SEHNR, CDR2 FQNEAQ (reference sequence). V dropped 5 bases and J dropped 2 bases, with 13 bases sitting between them. As DNA, the CDR3 is TGTGCCAGCAGCCGAGCAGGGCAGGCTGGGGCCAACGTCCTGACTTTC. As protein: CASSRAGQAGANVLTF.

This clone was counted only a few times. The CDR3 nucleotides read TGTGCCAGTAGTAAACGACAGGGGGATATTTACGAGCAGTACTTC. Translation gives CASSKRQGDIYEQYF. V is TRBV19 and J is TRBJ2-7, with 9 bases that match TRBD1. Germline CDR1 LNHDA, CDR2 SQIVND (reference sequence). The junction had 8 bases not matched to a gene; V was cut back by 4 bases and J by 4 bases. This CDR3 comprises 15 residues.

This clone was observed a few times. V usage is TRBV5-1 and J usage is TRBJ2-2, with 8 bases identical to TRBD1. In germline, CDR1 is SGHRS, CDR2 YFSETQ. The CDR3 is 16 amino acids. V dropped 0 bases and J dropped 2; count of bases not matched to a gene: 3. CDR3 nucleotides: TGCGCCAGCAGCTTGGGGCCAGGGGGCAACACCGGGGAGCTGTTTTTT. Amino acids: CASSLGPGGNTGELFF.

The chain carries TRBV5-1 and TRBJ1-6; 7 bases fit TRBD1. With 2 bases clipped from V and 6 bases from J, the junction kept 5 bases outside the gene matches. In germline, CDR1 is SGHRS, CDR2 YFSETQ. This CDR3 spans 15 amino acids. CDR3 nucleotides: TGCGCCAGCAGCTTCAGACAGGGCAGTAATTCACCCCTCCACTTT. Translated: CASSFRQGSNSPLHF.

The chain combines TRBV18 with TRBJ1-2; possible D gene TRBD1, 5 bases. Per germline, CDR1 KGHSH and CDR2 LQKENI. The CDR3 runs 13 residues. Trimming left V 2 bases short and J 8 bases short, with 12 bases between. DNA of the CDR3: TGTGCCAGCTCACCAAGGGGTCAAGAGGGCTACACCTTC. Encoded protein: CASSPRGQEGYTF.

V usage is TRBV5-1 and J usage is TRBJ2-2; no firm D call. This CDR3 is 14 amino acids long. V was trimmed by 4 bases and J by 5 bases, leaving 12 bases between them. Germline loops: CDR1 SGHRS, CDR2 YFSETQ. The CDR3 DNA follows: TGCGCCAGCAGCCCCCACAGTGAGACCGGGGAGCTGTTTTTT. The encoded protein is CASSPHSETGELFF.

The V and J genes are TRBV5-4 and TRBJ2-7, with TRBD2 identical over 12 bases. Per the germline V gene, CDR1 is SGHNT and CDR2 is YYREEE (reference sequence). This CDR3 region has 17 residues. V trimming: 3 bases; J trimming: 0 bases; junction bases outside the gene matches: 7. The CDR3 protein is CASSWGVTSGGSYEQYF. The DNA of the CDR3 is TGTGCCAGCAGCTGGGGGGTGACTAGCGGGGGCTCCTACGAGCAGTACTTC.

This clone was counted only a few times. The chain recombines TRBV5-8 with TRBJ2-3, with TRBD2 matching over 7 bases. Germline-derived CDR1 and CDR2 are SGHTS and YDEGEE. V dropped 0 bases and J dropped 5; count of bases not matched to a gene: 9. CDR3 length: 16 residues. CDR3: CASSLGTTSTGDTQYF. CDR3 coding DNA: TGTGCCAGCAGCTTGGGTACGACTAGCACGGGAGATACGCAGTATTTT.

The chain joins TRBV7-8 to TRBJ1-6; TRBD1 agrees at 9 bases. The CDR3 length is 15 residues. Per the germline V gene, CDR1 is SGHVS and CDR2 is FQNEAQ. With V trimmed by 0 bases and J by 9 bases, 3 bases remained unmatched. The CDR3 sequence is CASSLADRGSSPLHF. The CDR3 bases are TGTGCCAGCAGCTTAGCGGACAGGGGAAGTTCACCCCTCCACTTT.

This clone was detected a few times. This chain joins TRBV27 and TRBJ2-7, with 8 bases fitting TRBD1. Germline V gene data show CDR1 as MNHEY and CDR2 as SMNVEV (reference sequence). Trimming cost V 3 bases and J 7 bases; bases outside gene matches: 5. The CDR3 contains 13 residues. In DNA form, the CDR3 reads TGTGCCAGCAGTTTTACAGGGGGGAGGGAGCAGTACTTC. Protein sequence: CASSFTGGREQYF.